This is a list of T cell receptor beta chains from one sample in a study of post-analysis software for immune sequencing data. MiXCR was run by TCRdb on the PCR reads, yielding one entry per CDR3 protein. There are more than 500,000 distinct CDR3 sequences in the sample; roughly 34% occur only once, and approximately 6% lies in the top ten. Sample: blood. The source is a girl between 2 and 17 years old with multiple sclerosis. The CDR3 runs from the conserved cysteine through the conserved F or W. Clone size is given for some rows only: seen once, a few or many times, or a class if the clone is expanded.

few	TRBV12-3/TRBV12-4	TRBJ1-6	CASSLGGVRSPLHF
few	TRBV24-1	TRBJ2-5	CATSDLKAGGQETQYF
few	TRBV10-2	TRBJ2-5	CASSEWTGQETQYF
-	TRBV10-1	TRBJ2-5	CASSESVRLAGLVDEQYF
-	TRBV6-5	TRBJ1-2	CASSYDPTSNYGYTF
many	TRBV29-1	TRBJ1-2	CSARGTNYGYTF
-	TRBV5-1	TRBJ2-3	CASSPGGDRTDTQYF
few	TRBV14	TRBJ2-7	CASSPLGRGARSSYEQYF
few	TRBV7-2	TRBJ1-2	CASSSGVGGGGYTF
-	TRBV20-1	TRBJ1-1	CSASGENTEAFF
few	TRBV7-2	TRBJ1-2	CASSLEAQGIVGYTF
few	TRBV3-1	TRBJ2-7	CASNPRGFSLSSYEQYF
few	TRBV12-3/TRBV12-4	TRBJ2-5	CASSPLTGDTKETQYF
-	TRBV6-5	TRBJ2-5	CASSALRGVQETQYF
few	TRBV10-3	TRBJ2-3	CAISDQGSAHADTQYF